This T cell receptor (beta chain) was retrieved from a study of blood T cell repertoires in COVID-19. Study context: The United States, Italy and Spain supplied acute and convalescent COVID-19 samples. PBMCs, B-cell-depleted T cells, or T cells were the source of the cDNA or gDNA that made up the material.

Germline V CDR1 and CDR2: MNHEY, SMNVEV (reference sequence). The V segment lost 4 bases and the J segment 3 bases; nucleotides outside the gene matches: 6. The CDR3 has 14 residues. In its sample, this clone was seen once. Original methodology: Cell counts per sample came from amplifying reference gene primers. Method: immunoSEQ multiplex PCR; TCRdb's copy keeps in-frame clones and lacks some. That table supplies the V and J calls and clone size; D and trimming were determined from the DNA. Of some 40,000 clones listed, about nine tenths were seen once; the top ten hold around a fifth. This rearrangement joins TRBV27 to TRBJ2-7, with 7 bases fitting TRBD1. Sequencing was carried out using peripheral blood. The clonotype was recovered from a man aged 70-80 years with acute or convalescent COVID-19. This CDR3 is CASSWDSRDYEQYF. The CDR3 DNA reads as TGTGCCAGCAGTTGGGACAGCAGAGACTACGAGCAGTACTTC.